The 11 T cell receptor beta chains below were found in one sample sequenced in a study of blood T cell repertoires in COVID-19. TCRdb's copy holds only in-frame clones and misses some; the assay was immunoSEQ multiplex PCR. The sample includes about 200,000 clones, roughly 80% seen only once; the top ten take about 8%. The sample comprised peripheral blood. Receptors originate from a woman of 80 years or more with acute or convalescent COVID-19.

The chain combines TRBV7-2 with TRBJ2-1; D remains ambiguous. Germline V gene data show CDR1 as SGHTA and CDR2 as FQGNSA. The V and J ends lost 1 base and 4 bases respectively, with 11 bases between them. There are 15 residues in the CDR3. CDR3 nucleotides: TGTGCCAGCAGCTTAGGAGCAGGTGGGTACAATGAGCAGTTCTTC. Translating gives CASSLGAGGYNEQFF.

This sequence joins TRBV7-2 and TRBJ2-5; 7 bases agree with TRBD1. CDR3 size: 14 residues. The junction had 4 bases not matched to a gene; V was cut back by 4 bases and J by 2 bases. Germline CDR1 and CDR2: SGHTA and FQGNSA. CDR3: CASSYPGQQETQYF. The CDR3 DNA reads TGTGCCAGCAGCTACCCGGGACAGCAAGAGACCCAGTACTTC.

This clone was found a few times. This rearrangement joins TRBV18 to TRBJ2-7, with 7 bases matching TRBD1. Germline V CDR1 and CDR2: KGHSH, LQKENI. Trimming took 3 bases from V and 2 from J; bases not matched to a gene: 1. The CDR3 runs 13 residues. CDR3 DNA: TGTGCCAGCTCACCGGGACAGACCTACGAGCAGTACTTC. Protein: CASSPGQTYEQYF.

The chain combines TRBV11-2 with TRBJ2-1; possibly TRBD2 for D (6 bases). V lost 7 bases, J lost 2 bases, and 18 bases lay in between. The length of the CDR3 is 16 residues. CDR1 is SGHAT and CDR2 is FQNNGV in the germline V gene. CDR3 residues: CASTPGGALAYNEQFF. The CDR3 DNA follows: TGTGCCAGCACTCCTGGAGGGGCCCTGGCCTACAATGAGCAGTTCTTC. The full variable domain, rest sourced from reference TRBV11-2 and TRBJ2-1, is EAGVAQSPRYKIIEKRQSVAFWCNPISGHATLYWYQQILGQGPKLLIQFQNNGVVDDSQLPKDRFSAERLKGVDSTLKIQPAKLEDSAVYLCASTPGGALAYNEQFFGPGTRLTVL.

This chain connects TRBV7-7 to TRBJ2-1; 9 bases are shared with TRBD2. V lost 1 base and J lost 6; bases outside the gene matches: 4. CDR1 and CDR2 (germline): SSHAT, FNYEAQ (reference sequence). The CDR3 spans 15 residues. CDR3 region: CASSLEAGGGNEQFF. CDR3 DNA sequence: TGTGCCAGCAGCTTAGAGGCGGGGGGGGGCAATGAGCAGTTCTTC.

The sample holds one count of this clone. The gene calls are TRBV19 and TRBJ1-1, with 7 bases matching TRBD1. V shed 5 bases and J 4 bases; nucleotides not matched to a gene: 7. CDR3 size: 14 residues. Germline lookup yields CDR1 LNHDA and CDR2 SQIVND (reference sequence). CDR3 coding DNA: TGTGCCAGTAGTCCAAGACAGGGACGCACTGAAGCTTTCTTT. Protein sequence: CASSPRQGRTEAFF.

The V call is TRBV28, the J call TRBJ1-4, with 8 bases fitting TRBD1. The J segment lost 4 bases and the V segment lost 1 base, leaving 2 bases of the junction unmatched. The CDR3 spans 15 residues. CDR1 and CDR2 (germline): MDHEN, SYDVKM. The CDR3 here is CASSLFGQGNEKLFF. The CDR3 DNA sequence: TGTGCCAGCAGTTTATTCGGACAGGGTAATGAAAAACTGTTTTTT.

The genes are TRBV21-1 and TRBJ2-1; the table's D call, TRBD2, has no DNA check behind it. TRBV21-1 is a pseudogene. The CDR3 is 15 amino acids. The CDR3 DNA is TGTGCCAGCACCCCTTTAGCGGGCCTATACAATGAGCAGTTCTTC. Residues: CASTPLAGLYNEQFF.

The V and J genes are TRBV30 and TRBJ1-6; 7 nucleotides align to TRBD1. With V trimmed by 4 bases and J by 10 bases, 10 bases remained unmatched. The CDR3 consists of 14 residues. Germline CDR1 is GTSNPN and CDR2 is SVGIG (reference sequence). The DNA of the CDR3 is TGTGCCTGGACGCCCGACAGGGTGCAGTCACCCCTCCACTTT. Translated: CAWTPDRVQSPLHF.

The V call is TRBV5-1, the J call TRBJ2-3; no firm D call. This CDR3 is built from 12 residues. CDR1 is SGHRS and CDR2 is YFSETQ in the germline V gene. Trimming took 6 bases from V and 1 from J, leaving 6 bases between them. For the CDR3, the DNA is TGCGCCAGCAACCTAGGCACAGATACGCAGTATTTT. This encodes CASNLGTDTQYF. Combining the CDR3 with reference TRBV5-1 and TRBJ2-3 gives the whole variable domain KAGVTQTPRYLIKTRGQQVTLSCSPISGHRSVSWYQQTPGQGLQFLFEYFSETQRNKGNFPGRFSGRQFSNSRSEMNVSTLELGDSALYLCASNLGTDTQYFGPGTRLTVL.

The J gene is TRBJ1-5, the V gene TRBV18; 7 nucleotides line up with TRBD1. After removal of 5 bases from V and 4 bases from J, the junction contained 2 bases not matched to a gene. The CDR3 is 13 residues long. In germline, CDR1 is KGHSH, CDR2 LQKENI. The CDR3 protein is CASSSGQNQPQHF. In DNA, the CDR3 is TGTGCCAGCTCATCGGGACAGAATCAGCCCCAGCATTTT.